This record looks at one T cell receptor beta chain sequence and its context. The PCR contained 60 Vbeta and 13 Jbeta primers. The table came from immunoSEQ multiplex PCR; TCRdb's copy has only in-frame clones and leaves some out. Of over 150,000 clones listed, more than 75% are singletons. These data come from a study of cytomegalovirus exposure and HLA in healthy donors. CDR3 length: 17 residues. Germline CDR1 GTSNPN, CDR2 SVGIG (reference sequence). With 0 bases clipped from V and 5 bases from J, the junction kept 13 bases outside the gene matches. The specimen sequenced was PBMCs. The chain combines TRBV30 with TRBJ2-5, with 9 bases aligning to TRBD2. The TCR originated in a young man in good health and CMV-seropositive. Here the CDR3 DNA reads TGTGCCTGGAGTGTCGGGGCTAGCGGGATAGGGGTGGAGACCCAGTACTTC. Translating it yields CAWSVGASGIGVETQYF.